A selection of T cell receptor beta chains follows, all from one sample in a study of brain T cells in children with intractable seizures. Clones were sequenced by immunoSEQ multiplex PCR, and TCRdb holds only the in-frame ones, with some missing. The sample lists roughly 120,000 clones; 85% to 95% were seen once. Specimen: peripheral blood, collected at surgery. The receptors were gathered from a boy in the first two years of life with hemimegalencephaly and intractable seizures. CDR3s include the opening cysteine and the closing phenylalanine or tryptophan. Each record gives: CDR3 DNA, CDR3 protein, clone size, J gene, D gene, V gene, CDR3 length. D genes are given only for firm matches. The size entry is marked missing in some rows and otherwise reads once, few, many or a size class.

DNA: TGTGCCAGCAGCCAGGGACGACGCTCCTACGAGCAGTACTTC; CDR3: CASSQGRRSYEQYF; size: .; J: TRBJ2-7; D: .; V: TRBV3-1/TRBV3-2; length: 14
DNA: TGCGCCAGCAGCCAAGGGCAGGCGGGAGTGGGGGATACGCAGTATTTT; CDR3: CASSQGQAGVGDTQYF; size: .; J: TRBJ2-3; D: TRBD2; V: TRBV4-3; length: 16
DNA: TGTGCCAGCAGTTTAATTATCTACGAGCAGTACTTC; CDR3: CASSLIIYEQYF; size: .; J: TRBJ2-7; D: .; V: TRBV28; length: 12
DNA: TGTGCCAGCAGAGCGAACAGGGAGGCCACCGGGGAGCTGTTTTTT; CDR3: CASRANREATGELFF; size: .; J: TRBJ2-2; D: .; V: TRBV6-5; length: 15
DNA: TGTGCCAGCAACTTTGCTAGCACAGATACGCAGTATTTT; CDR3: CASNFASTDTQYF; size: medium-sized; J: TRBJ2-3; D: .; V: TRBV11-2; length: 13
DNA: TGCGCCAGCAGCTTGGTGGGGGGGGCCTATGGCTACACCTTC; CDR3: CASSLVGGAYGYTF; size: .; J: TRBJ1-2; D: .; V: TRBV5-1; length: 14
DNA: TGTGCCATTCGACCAGGGAACACAGATACGCAGTATTTT; CDR3: CAIRPGNTDTQYF; size: .; J: TRBJ2-3; D: .; V: TRBV10-3; length: 13
DNA: TGTGCCAGCAGCGTAGCTTCGATTAGCGGGAGGGCCCGGGAGACCCAGTACTTC; CDR3: CASSVASISGRARETQYF; size: once; J: TRBJ2-5; D: TRBD2; V: TRBV9; length: 18
DNA: TGTGCCAGCAAGTCGGGAGGGAGTCCCGGGGAGCTGTTTTTT; CDR3: CASKSGGSPGELFF; size: .; J: TRBJ2-2; D: TRBD2; V: TRBV7-2; length: 14
DNA: TGTGCCAGCAGCGGACTCCCGAATTTCTACGAGCAGTACTTC; CDR3: CASSGLPNFYEQYF; size: once; J: TRBJ2-7; D: .; V: TRBV6-6; length: 14
DNA: TGCGCCAGCAGCTTCCGGGACACGTTCTACAATGAGCAGTTCTTC; CDR3: CASSFRDTFYNEQFF; size: .; J: TRBJ2-1; D: .; V: TRBV5-1; length: 15
DNA: TGTGCCAGCGGCCGACTAGGGGGGGTAGAGACCCAGTACTTC; CDR3: CASGRLGGVETQYF; size: .; J: TRBJ2-5; D: .; V: TRBV27; length: 14
DNA: TGTGCCACCAGCAGAGATTTGGGGAGTACGCAGTATTTT; CDR3: CATSRDLGSTQYF; size: .; J: TRBJ2-3; D: .; V: TRBV15; length: 13
DNA: TGCGCCAGCAGCCCTGGGGGGGAGGGCCGCGAGCAGTACTTC; CDR3: CASSPGGEGREQYF; size: .; J: TRBJ2-7; D: TRBD2; V: TRBV4-1; length: 14
DNA: TGTGCCAGCACTGCTTGGGCTTTAGGGACTGAAAAACTGTTTTTT; CDR3: CASTAWALGTEKLFF; size: .; J: TRBJ1-4; D: .; V: TRBV27; length: 15
DNA: TGCGCCAGCAGCCCCCTCGGGACTAGCGGGAGGGAGACCCAGTACTTC; CDR3: CASSPLGTSGRETQYF; size: once; J: TRBJ2-5; D: TRBD2; V: TRBV4-1; length: 16
DNA: TGTGCCAGCAGCAGAATAGGGGGGACTGGAAACACCATATATTTT; CDR3: CASSRIGGTGNTIYF; size: .; J: TRBJ1-3; D: .; V: TRBV5-6; length: 15
DNA: TGTGCCACCAGCAGAGATGCAGGGATGACTGAAGCTTTCTTT; CDR3: CATSRDAGMTEAFF; size: .; J: TRBJ1-1; D: .; V: TRBV15; length: 14
DNA: TGTGCTGGGGGCTATAATTCACCCCTCCACTTT; CDR3: CAGGYNSPLHF; size: .; J: TRBJ1-6; D: .; V: TRBV30; length: 11
DNA: TGTGCCAGCAGTCGACAGGGCCGAGATACGCAGTATTTT; CDR3: CASSRQGRDTQYF; size: .; J: TRBJ2-3; D: TRBD1; V: TRBV28; length: 13
DNA: TGTGCCAGACAGGGGGACAACGGCAATCAGCCCCAGCATTTT; CDR3: CARQGDNGNQPQHF; size: .; J: TRBJ1-5; D: TRBD1; V: TRBV19; length: 14
DNA: TGTGCCTGGAGTGTGGCAACGGGGGCTTTCTTT; CDR3: CAWSVATGAFF; size: .; J: TRBJ1-1; D: .; V: TRBV30; length: 11
DNA: TGTGCCAGCAGCTTAAAACTGGGACCGACCTACGAGCAGTACTTC; CDR3: CASSLKLGPTYEQYF; size: .; J: TRBJ2-7; D: .; V: TRBV7-2; length: 15
DNA: TGTGCGGGCTGTCTAGGCGGGCCGCCGGACTATGGCTACACCTTC; CDR3: CAGCLGGPPDYGYTF; size: .; J: TRBJ1-2; D: .; V: TRBV19; length: 15
DNA: TGTGCCAGCAGTTCCTTAGCGGGAGGGTCCTACGAGCAGTACTTC; CDR3: CASSSLAGGSYEQYF; size: .; J: TRBJ2-7; D: TRBD2; V: TRBV28; length: 15
DNA: TGCGCCAGCAGCCCACAGGGGACCCAAGAGACCCAGTACTTC; CDR3: CASSPQGTQETQYF; size: .; J: TRBJ2-5; D: TRBD1; V: TRBV5-1; length: 14
DNA: TGCGCCAGCAGCTTACAGGGGGGGAACACTGAAGCTTTCTTT; CDR3: CASSLQGGNTEAFF; size: .; J: TRBJ1-1; D: TRBD1; V: TRBV5-1; length: 14